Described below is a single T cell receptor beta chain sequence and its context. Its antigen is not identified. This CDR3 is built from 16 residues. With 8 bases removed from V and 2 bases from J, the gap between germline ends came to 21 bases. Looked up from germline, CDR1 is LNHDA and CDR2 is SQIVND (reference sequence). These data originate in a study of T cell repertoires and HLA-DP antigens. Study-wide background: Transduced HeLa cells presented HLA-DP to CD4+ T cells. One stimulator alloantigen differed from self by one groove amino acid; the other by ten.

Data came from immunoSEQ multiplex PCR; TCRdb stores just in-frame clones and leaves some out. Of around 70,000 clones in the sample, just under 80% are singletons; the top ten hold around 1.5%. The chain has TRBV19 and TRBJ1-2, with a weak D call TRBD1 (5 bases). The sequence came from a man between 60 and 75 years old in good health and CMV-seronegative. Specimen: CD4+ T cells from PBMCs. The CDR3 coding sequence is TGTGCCAGTTCCACCCCCCGGGACGCGGGAAACTATGGCTACACCTTC. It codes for CASSTPRDAGNYGYTF.